Listed below are T cell receptor beta chains from one sample, sequenced in a study of OX40 agonist ivuxolimab in advanced cancers. Data came from immunoSEQ multiplex PCR; TCRdb stores just in-frame clones and leaves some out. The table records tens of thousands of clones, almost 85% of them present only once. The source material was CD4+ or CD8+ T cells sorted from blood, sampled in a trial of the OX40 agonist ivuxolimab. These receptors were taken from an adult with an advanced solid tumor such as melanoma, head and neck, liver or kidney cancer. CDR3s include the opening cysteine and the closing phenylalanine or tryptophan. A D gene is named only where the DNA matches it firmly. Expanded clones get a size class; other rows say once, few or many, or leave the size out.

D: .; V: TRBV7-9; J: TRBJ2-2; size: few; CDR3: CASSGEPGQNTGELFF; DNA: TGTGCCAGCAGCGGTGAACCGGGACAAAACACCGGGGAGCTGTTTTTT
D: .; V: TRBV30; J: TRBJ1-1; size: many; CDR3: CAWTGPTIFRGTEAFF; DNA: TGTGCCTGGACAGGACCTACAATTTTCAGGGGCACTGAAGCTTTCTTT
D: TRBD1; V: TRBV11-2; J: TRBJ2-7; size: .; CDR3: CASSLDRAYEQYF; DNA: TGTGCCAGCAGTTTGGACAGGGCCTACGAGCAGTACTTC
D: .; V: TRBV19; J: TRBJ1-3; size: .; CDR3: CASTPSGGMTGNTIYF; DNA: TGTGCCAGTACTCCGTCCGGGGGCATGACTGGAAACACCATATATTTT
D: .; V: TRBV5-4; J: TRBJ2-7; size: .; CDR3: CAISGEQYF; DNA: TGTGCCATATCTGGCGAGCAGTACTTC
D: .; V: TRBV11-2; J: TRBJ2-3; size: .; CDR3: CASSSTDTQYF; DNA: TGTGCCAGCAGCTCCACAGATACGCAGTATTTT
D: .; V: TRBV11-2; J: TRBJ1-1; size: .; CDR3: CASSLGGNTEAFF; DNA: TGTGCCAGCAGCTTAGGGGGGAACACTGAAGCTTTCTTT
D: .; V: TRBV5-1; J: TRBJ1-1; size: .; CDR3: CASSLGGQIEAFF; DNA: TGCGCCAGCAGCTTGGGAGGACAGATCGAAGCTTTCTTT
D: .; V: TRBV27; J: TRBJ1-4; size: .; CDR3: CASSLGTAGHEKLFF; DNA: TGTGCCAGCAGTTTAGGTACGGCGGGACATGAAAAACTGTTTTTT
D: TRBD2; V: TRBV5-1; J: TRBJ2-7; size: once; CDR3: CASSFGLATEQYF; DNA: TGCGCCAGCAGCTTTGGACTAGCGACCGAGCAGTACTTC
D: .; V: TRBV6-1; J: TRBJ2-1; size: .; CDR3: CASRNLDTPRNEQFF; DNA: TGTGCCAGCAGGAACCTGGACACTCCCCGGAATGAGCAGTTCTTC
D: TRBD1; V: TRBV5-1; J: TRBJ2-1; size: .; CDR3: CASSLGGQTYNEQFF; DNA: TGCGCCAGCAGCTTGGGGGGACAGACCTACAATGAGCAGTTCTTC
D: .; V: TRBV11-2; J: TRBJ2-5; size: .; CDR3: CASSRGTETQYF; DNA: TGTGCCAGCAGCCGGGGAACAGAGACCCAGTACTTC
D: .; V: TRBV2; J: TRBJ2-3; size: .; CDR3: CATKQSTDTQYF; DNA: TGTGCCACCAAACAGAGCACAGATACGCAGTATTTT
D: .; V: TRBV7-2; J: TRBJ1-6; size: once; CDR3: CASSLARARGAPLHF; DNA: TGTGCCAGCAGCTTGGCAAGGGCAAGGGGCGCACCCCTCCACTTT
D: .; V: TRBV5-8; J: TRBJ2-5; size: once; CDR3: CASSLAAGAETQYF; DNA: TGTGCCAGCAGCTTGGCTGCGGGGGCCGAGACCCAGTACTTC
D: .; V: TRBV18; J: TRBJ1-1; size: .; CDR3: CASSPLNIGVVGTEAFF; DNA: TGTGCCAGCTCACCACTTAACATTGGGGTGGTGGGCACTGAAGCTTTCTTT
D: TRBD1; V: TRBV18; J: TRBJ2-7; size: .; CDR3: CASSRDREYEQYF; DNA: TGTGCCAGCTCGAGGGACAGGGAATACGAGCAGTACTTC
D: TRBD2; V: TRBV11-2; J: TRBJ2-7; size: .; CDR3: CASSLVGGGSYEQYF; DNA: TGTGCCAGCAGCTTAGTCGGGGGGGGCTCTTACGAGCAGTACTTC
D: TRBD2; V: TRBV5-6; J: TRBJ2-5; size: once; CDR3: CASSPGSGGWETQYF; DNA: TGTGCCAGCAGCCCCGGTAGCGGGGGGTGGGAGACCCAGTACTTC
D: .; V: TRBV2; J: TRBJ1-5; size: .; CDR3: CASNQWGDQPQHF; DNA: TGTGCCAGCAACCAATGGGGGGATCAGCCCCAGCATTTT
D: .; V: TRBV27; J: TRBJ2-6; size: .; CDR3: CASSLQPGAAWGANVLTF; DNA: TGTGCCAGCAGTTTACAGCCAGGGGCGGCGTGGGGGGCCAACGTCCTGACTTTC
D: .; V: TRBV19; J: TRBJ1-3; size: .; CDR3: CASSTTAAVLSGNTIYF; DNA: TGTGCCAGTAGTACTACCGCGGCGGTCCTCTCTGGAAACACCATATATTTT
D: TRBD1; V: TRBV30; J: TRBJ2-6; size: .; CDR3: CASGTGLGSGANVLTF; DNA: TGTGCCTCCGGGACAGGCTTAGGCTCTGGGGCCAACGTCCTGACTTTC
D: .; V: TRBV7-2; J: TRBJ2-7; size: .; CDR3: CASSPGRTSYEQYF; DNA: TGTGCCAGCAGCCCAGGACGGACCTCCTACGAGCAGTACTTC
D: .; V: TRBV4-2; J: TRBJ1-4; size: once; CDR3: CASSQDERRVEKLFF; DNA: TGTGCCAGCAGCCAAGACGAACGCAGGGTTGAAAAACTGTTTTTT
D: .; V: TRBV11-2; J: TRBJ1-5; size: few; CDR3: CASSLSTSGNQPQHF; DNA: TGTGCCAGCAGCTTATCGACGAGCGGCAATCAGCCCCAGCATTTT
D: .; V: TRBV10-1; J: TRBJ1-6; size: few; CDR3: CASRGDSPLHF; DNA: TGCGCCAGCAGGGGCGATTCACCCCTCCACTTT
D: .; V: TRBV27; J: TRBJ1-4; size: .; CDR3: CASSTAGLINEKLFF; DNA: TGTGCCAGCAGTACGGCAGGGCTGATTAATGAAAAACTGTTTTTT
D: TRBD1; V: TRBV6-4; J: TRBJ1-1; size: .; CDR3: CASSDWQGGNTEAFF; DNA: TGTGCCAGCAGTGACTGGCAGGGGGGGAACACTGAAGCTTTCTTT
D: .; V: TRBV27; J: TRBJ2-6; size: .; CDR3: CASSLWGTGANVLTF; DNA: TGTGCCAGCAGTTTATGGGGCACAGGGGCCAACGTCCTGACTTTC